The clone carrying this T cell receptor (beta chain) appeared once. This sample is part of a study of blood T cell repertoires in COVID-19. Repertoires were generated with immunoSEQ multiplex PCR, while TCRdb's copy carries only in-frame clones and drops some. The sample consists of 360,000 or so clones, about 90% of them appearing once. Germline assignment: CDR1 MRHNA and CDR2 SNTAGT. The CDR3 is made up of 12 amino acids. V lost 7 bases, J lost 1 base, and 7 bases lay in between. Allocation to cohorts depended on clinical history reported by the participants. Two negative PCRs, clearance, or symptom resolution had been documented for recovered Cohort 3 donors.

The rearrangement uses TRBV6-4 and TRBJ1-1; D is uncertain. Sequences were obtained from PBMCs or T cells enriched from blood (not recorded which). The sequence came from a woman in her 30s who had recovered from COVID-19. CDR3 DNA sequence: TGTGCCAGCACTGGAGGGAACACTGAAGCTTTCTTT. Amino acids: CASTGGNTEAFF.